The 22 T cell receptor beta chains presented below share a single source sample, sequenced in a study of early T cells in non-severe SARS-CoV-2 infection. One entry per CDR3 protein results from TCRdb running MiXCR on the 5' RACE reads. The data contain 63,000 or so distinct CDR3 sequences, approximately 12% of them singletons. Sequenced material: whole blood. The receptor source for this set is an adult who was a healthcare worker with PCR-confirmed SARS-CoV-2 infection or an uninfected control (not recorded which).

This clonotype was observed many times. This chain uses TRBV7-3 with TRBJ2-1, with a tentative D call TRBD2 (5 bases). Trimming pared 1 base from V and 5 bases from J, leaving 15 bases between. CDR3 length: 16 residues. Looked up from germline, CDR1 is SGHTA and CDR2 is FQGTGA. CDR3 sequence: CASSLKGAYVDNEQFF. The DNA for the CDR3 is TGTGCCAGCAGCTTAAAGGGAGCATACGTGGACAATGAGCAGTTCTTC.

This clonotype was seen a few times. V usage is TRBV24-1 and J usage is TRBJ2-3, with a weak D call TRBD1 (6 bases). The V gene lost 3 bases and the J gene lost 1 base, with 16 bases spanning the gap. This CDR3 region has 17 residues. Germline V gene lookup returns CDR1 KGHDR and CDR2 SFDVKD. The CDR3 nucleotides read TGTGCCACCAGTGATGCGACAGGACCAAGGGGCACAGATACGCAGTATTTT. This sequence encodes CATSDATGPRGTDTQYF.

The rearrangement uses TRBV6-2 or TRBV6-3 and TRBJ1-3, with D maybe TRBD1 (5 bases). With 0 bases removed from V and 4 bases from J, the gap between germline ends came to 13 bases. Germline CDR1 reads MNHEY; CDR2 reads SVGEGT. This CDR3 spans 16 amino acids. Here the CDR3 reads CASSYSSGARGNTIYF. Here the CDR3 DNA reads TGTGCCAGCAGTTACTCGAGTGGGGCGCGAGGAAACACCATATATTTT.

The sample holds many counts of this clonotype. The J gene is TRBJ1-5, the V gene TRBV24-1; TRBD1 aligns across 7 bases. Looked up from germline, CDR1 is KGHDR and CDR2 is SFDVKD. The ends lost 9 bases at V and 4 bases at J; junction bases unmatched: 5. The CDR3 has 13 amino acids. CDR3 sequence (DNA): TGTGCCACCGGAGAGGGGGCTAATCAGCCCCAGCATTTT. This codes for CATGEGANQPQHF.

The rearrangement joins TRBV20-1 to TRBJ2-1; no firm D call. Germline V gene sequence: CDR1 DFQATT, CDR2 SNEGSKA (reference sequence). The CDR3 is made up of 16 amino acids. With 6 bases removed from V and 0 bases from J, the gap between germline ends came to 18 bases. Here the CDR3 reads CSARSRVGRSYNEQFF. In DNA, the CDR3 is TGCAGTGCCCGTAGTCGGGTCGGTCGCTCCTACAATGAGCAGTTCTTC.

This clonotype was seen only a few times. This rearrangement joins TRBV7-2 to TRBJ2-3; TRBD2 is a possible D gene (5 bases). Germline values: CDR1 SGHTA, CDR2 FQGNSA. The CDR3 has 11 amino acids. V was trimmed by 5 bases and J by 8 bases, leaving 8 bases between them. Written as DNA, the CDR3 is TGTGCCAGCAGCAACGGGATTACGCAGTATTTT. This codes for CASSNGITQYF.

This clonotype was detected many times. This sequence joins TRBV29-1 and TRBJ2-7; 7 nucleotides line up with TRBD1. The ends lost 0 bases at V and 3 bases at J; junction bases unmatched: 5. CDR3 length: 14 amino acids. The germline CDR1 and CDR2 sequences are SQVTM and ANQGSEA. The DNA for the CDR3 is TGCAGCGTTGAAGATAAGAACAGGGGCTACGAGCAGTACTTC. It codes for CSVEDKNRGYEQYF.

This clonotype was recorded a few times. The V and J genes are TRBV7-9 and TRBJ1-2, with a weak D call TRBD1 (5 bases). This CDR3 contains 15 residues. Between the trimmed V and J ends, which lost 2 bases and 6 bases, there was a span of 16 bases. Germline CDR1 SEHNR, CDR2 FQNEAQ (reference sequence). The chain's CDR3 is CASSLRDPRQNGYTF. The CDR3 DNA sequence: TGTGCCAGCAGCTTACGGGACCCCCGGCAAAATGGCTACACCTTC.

The gene calls are TRBV12-3 or TRBV12-4 and TRBJ2-1; D remains ambiguous. V gave up 6 bases and J gave up 8 bases, with 11 bases separating them. CDR3 length: 12 residues. This chain's CDR3 is CASSWTSDEQFF. CDR3 sequence (DNA): TGTGCCAGCAGCTGGACCTCGGATGAGCAGTTCTTC.

In nucleotides, the CDR3 is TGTGCCTGGAGAGGTAGCGGGGGATACCTGTACTACGAGCAGTACTTC. Amino acids: CAWRGSGGYLYYEQYF. J is TRBJ2-7 and V is TRBV30, with 9 bases that match TRBD2. The CDR3 contains 16 residues. V lost 3 bases, J lost 3 bases, and 12 bases stayed unmatched. Germline values: CDR1 GTSNPN, CDR2 SVGIG (reference sequence).

This clonotype occurred many times. The V and J genes are TRBV20-1 and TRBJ2-5; 9 nucleotides match TRBD1. Germline V gene lookup returns CDR1 DFQATT and CDR2 SNEGSKA (reference sequence). After removal of 6 bases from V and 5 bases from J, the junction contained 1 base not matched to a gene. The length of the CDR3 is 11 residues. The CDR3 nucleotides are TGCAGTGCGGACAGGGGTGAGACCCAGTACTTC. It yields the protein CSADRGETQYF.

There are many counts of this clonotype. J is TRBJ1-1 and V is TRBV3-1; 10 nucleotides match TRBD1. The CDR3 covers 15 residues. Trimming cost V 2 bases and J 5 bases; bases outside gene matches: 5. CDR1 and CDR2 (germline): LGHDT, YNNKEL (reference sequence). This chain's CDR3 is CASSQRGQGSTEAFF. CDR3 DNA sequence: TGTGCCAGCAGCCAAAGGGGACAGGGGTCGACTGAAGCTTTCTTT.

The chain links TRBV20-1 to TRBJ2-5, with D possibly being TRBD2 (6 bases). Trimming shortened V by 6 bases and J by 1 base, and 12 bases separated the two germline ends. Germline CDR1 DFQATT, CDR2 SNEGSKA (reference sequence). The CDR3 contains 13 residues. The CDR3 DNA reads TGCAGTGCCTGGGGACTGATCCAAGAGACCCAGTACTTC. Its protein product is CSAWGLIQETQYF.

The J gene is TRBJ1-1, the V gene TRBV12-3 or TRBV12-4; D is possibly TRBD1 (5 bases). The V and J ends lost 7 bases and 2 bases respectively, with 17 bases between them. This CDR3 spans 15 amino acids. CDR3 sequence: CASKGYWGINTEAFF. The CDR3 DNA sequence: TGTGCCAGCAAGGGGTATTGGGGAATAAACACTGAAGCTTTCTTT.

This clonotype was counted at least ten times. The chain links TRBV24-1 to TRBJ2-1; 11 nucleotides align to TRBD2. Germline V gene data show CDR1 as KGHDR and CDR2 as SFDVKD. The ends lost 5 bases at V and 3 bases at J; junction bases unmatched: 5. CDR3 size: 16 residues. The CDR3 region has the DNA TGTGCCACCAGTGGCCAGACTAGCGGGGTCTACAATGAGCAGTTCTTC. This encodes CATSGQTSGVYNEQFF.

About this clonotype: A much larger clone differs from this one at a single base, so this may be a read error. This sequence joins TRBV14 and TRBJ2-1, with a tentative D call TRBD2 (5 bases). The CDR3 is made up of 11 amino acids. Germline loops: CDR1 SGHDN, CDR2 FVKESK. This CDR3 is CASGHGVFPFF. The CDR3 DNA follows: TGTGCCAGCGGCCACGGGGTTTTTCCGTTCTTC.

This clonotype was found many times. The rearrangement joins TRBV4-3 to TRBJ1-5, with no clear D. The CDR3 has 17 amino acids. The germline V gene has CDR1 LGHNA and CDR2 YSLEER. V lost 0 bases to trimming and J lost 4 bases, with 16 bases between them. The CDR3 coding sequence is TGCGCCAGCAGCCAAGACGTCAGACATGGGAGTAATCAGCCCCAGCATTTT. Translating gives CASSQDVRHGSNQPQHF.

This clonotype has at least ten counts. V is TRBV7-3 and J is TRBJ2-3; 10 bases match TRBD2. From germline, CDR1 is SGHTA and CDR2 FQGTGA. Trimming at V came to 3 bases and at J to 3 bases, leaving 6 bases not matched to a gene. CDR3 length: 16 residues. The DNA of the CDR3 is TGTGCCAGCAGCTTGGGTAGCGGGGGGACTACAGATACGCAGTATTTT. Protein: CASSLGSGGTTDTQYF.

This clonotype was observed a handful of times. The gene calls are TRBV12-3 or TRBV12-4 and TRBJ2-7; D might be TRBD2 (5 bases). The V and J ends lost 1 base and 1 base respectively, with 11 bases between them. The CDR3 contains 15 residues. CDR3 nucleotides: TGTGCCAGCAGTTTAGGAGGGTTACGGTCCTACGAGCAGTACTTC. This sequence encodes CASSLGGLRSYEQYF.

This clonotype was counted a few times. This chain connects TRBV12-3 or TRBV12-4 to TRBJ2-4, with D perhaps matching TRBD2 (6 bases). Trimming shortened V by 5 bases and J by 6 bases, and 11 bases separated the two germline ends. The CDR3 has 13 amino acids. CDR3 in amino acids: CASSPTTRNIQYF. Written as DNA, the CDR3 is TGTGCCAGCAGTCCGACGACTAGAAACATTCAGTACTTC.

This clonotype was counted at least ten times. The CDR3 sequence: CASSFVPPLSSAGDEQYF. Here the CDR3 DNA reads TGTGCCAGCAGTTTCGTCCCCCCGCTTAGCTCCGCCGGTGACGAGCAGTACTTC. The chain couples TRBV27 to TRBJ2-7; D not resolved. Trimming pared 3 bases from V and 5 bases from J, leaving 26 bases between. Germline-derived CDR1 and CDR2 are MNHEY and SMNVEV (reference sequence). The CDR3 loop spans 18 amino acids.

V is TRBV4-2 and J is TRBJ2-3; no definite D call. The CDR3 runs to 13 residues. The V end was cut by 1 base, the J end by 4 bases, with 6 bases between. CDR1 is LGHNA, CDR2 YNFKEQ, per germline. CDR3 region: CASSQGLADTQYF. DNA for the CDR3: TGTGCCAGCAGCCAAGGGCTCGCAGATACGCAGTATTTT.